The rows below give T cell receptor beta chains drawn from one sample of a study of spatial heterogeneity in lung cancer. TCRdb reprocessed the 5' RACE reads with MiXCR, giving one entry per CDR3 protein. The sample has some 97,000 distinct CDR3 sequences, approximately 4.4% seen once; the top ten hold 21%. The sample consisted of lung tumor tissue, taken at surgery. The receptors here all came from a male donor with early-stage non-small cell lung cancer. CDR3s include the opening cysteine and the closing phenylalanine or tryptophan. Clone size, where shown, is once, few, many, or a class for clones that have expanded.

CASSLGTEDEQYF | TRBJ2-7 | many | TRBV7-7
CSVGGGITDTQYF | TRBJ2-3 | many | TRBV29-1
CASSPTGGRNSPLHF | TRBJ1-6 | few | TRBV11-2
CASSQEARASDTQYF | TRBJ2-3 | many | TRBV4-1
CASSQSIDLSGANVLTF | TRBJ2-6 | many | TRBV14
CASRATGGYEQYF | TRBJ2-7 | many | TRBV6-2/TRBV6-3
CASSYKRNSPLHF | TRBJ1-6 | many | TRBV6-5
CASSPGLVANEQFF | TRBJ2-1 | many | TRBV5-1
CSAGIGGNYGYTF | TRBJ1-2 | NA | TRBV20-1
CASQRQLTDTQYF | TRBJ2-3 | many | TRBV28
CASSYSVAGGPDEQFF | TRBJ2-1 | many | TRBV6-5
CSASGLRTNTEAFF | TRBJ1-1 | many | TRBV20-1
CATSLAFSSYEQYF | TRBJ2-7 | many | TRBV6-1
CASSQDQEGIKQPQHF | TRBJ1-5 | many | TRBV4-1
CSANRLAGTNSYEQYF | TRBJ2-7 | many | TRBV20-1
CASSQTPGFNYEQYF | TRBJ2-7 | NA | TRBV4-1
CASSRTEKGPNSPLHF | TRBJ1-6 | many | TRBV7-9
CASSLAGGAIQYF | TRBJ2-4 | many | TRBV7-9
CASSPRTRGHNEKLFF | TRBJ1-4 | many | TRBV18
CASRGSGANVLTF | TRBJ2-6 | many | TRBV27
CASTPSGELFF | TRBJ2-2 | NA | TRBV12-3/TRBV12-4
CASSSWDLHGYTF | TRBJ1-2 | many | TRBV6-5
CASSQDLEETQYF | TRBJ2-5 | many | TRBV4-1
CASRLRGLAYNEQFF | TRBJ2-1 | many | TRBV12-3/TRBV12-4
CASSYRREGWQYF | TRBJ2-3 | many | TRBV6-5
CASRAGLDQPQHF | TRBJ1-5 | few | TRBV6-5
CASSLTGLSNYGYTF | TRBJ1-2 | many | TRBV6-6
CASSLMAGARADTQYF | TRBJ2-3 | NA | TRBV7-2
CASSLTPYGYTF | TRBJ1-2 | many | TRBV5-1
CASKRDGFFSPLHF | TRBJ1-6 | NA | TRBV6-2/TRBV6-3
CASTPPGSVQETQYF | TRBJ2-5 | many | TRBV6-1
CASTRGEYNEQFF | TRBJ2-1 | many | TRBV13
CASSDGSLNIQYF | TRBJ2-4 | many | TRBV10-2
CASSFGVADTQYF | TRBJ2-3 | many | TRBV5-1
CASTLAGVRNIQYF | TRBJ2-4 | medium-sized | TRBV28
CSAGGADTEAFF | TRBJ1-1 | many | TRBV20-1
CASRVSGRATGELFF | TRBJ2-2 | many | TRBV28
CASSLGPQETQYF | TRBJ2-5 | many | TRBV7-2
CASSLGAAIPTDTQYF | TRBJ2-3 | few | TRBV5-5
CASSQGTERDTQYF | TRBJ2-3 | NA | TRBV3-1
CASSTTGTSNQPQHF | TRBJ1-5 | few | TRBV19
CSAHGGQGTTQPQHF | TRBJ1-5 | many | TRBV20-1
CASSLARGGGTEAFF | TRBJ1-1 | many | TRBV7-6
CASKIADNNEQFF | TRBJ2-1 | many | TRBV5-1